These T cell receptor beta chains were read from a single sample in a study of OX40 agonist ivuxolimab in advanced cancers. This table comes from immunoSEQ multiplex PCR, and its TCRdb copy is limited to in-frame clones, with some not included. The sample carries some 100,000 clones, about nine tenths recorded once. The input for sequencing was CD4+ or CD8+ T cells sorted from blood, taken in a trial of the OX40 agonist ivuxolimab. The receptors come from an adult with an advanced solid tumor such as melanoma, head and neck, liver or kidney cancer. The CDR3 runs from the conserved cysteine through the conserved F or W. A D gene is named only where the DNA matches it firmly. Only some rows state a clone size, as once, few, many or a class for expanded clones.

d_call: -
j_call: TRBJ2-5
clone_size: few
v_call: TRBV10-3
cdr3_aa: CATSPGEVETQYF
cdr3_nt: TGTGCCACCAGTCCAGGGGAGGTGGAGACCCAGTACTTC

d_call: -
j_call: TRBJ2-7
clone_size: few
v_call: TRBV18
cdr3_aa: CASSPPSGYEQYF
cdr3_nt: TGTGCCAGCTCACCACCCTCGGGGTACGAGCAGTACTTC

d_call: TRBD2
j_call: TRBJ2-7
clone_size: -
v_call: TRBV9
cdr3_aa: CASSKTSGSYEQYF
cdr3_nt: TGTGCCAGCAGCAAGACTAGCGGGTCCTACGAGCAGTACTTC

d_call: TRBD1
j_call: TRBJ2-3
clone_size: -
v_call: TRBV14
cdr3_aa: CASSPGTGLADTQYF
cdr3_nt: TGTGCCAGCAGCCCCGGGACAGGCCTCGCTGATACGCAGTATTTT

d_call: TRBD2
j_call: TRBJ2-3
clone_size: -
v_call: TRBV7-3
cdr3_aa: CASSLMRTSGGTDTQYF
cdr3_nt: TGTGCCAGCAGCCTAATGCGGACTAGCGGAGGGACAGATACGCAGTATTTT

d_call: -
j_call: TRBJ2-1
clone_size: -
v_call: TRBV5-1
cdr3_aa: CASGGGGPYNEQFF
cdr3_nt: TGCGCCAGTGGTGGGGGTGGGCCCTACAATGAGCAGTTCTTC

d_call: TRBD2
j_call: TRBJ2-4
clone_size: -
v_call: TRBV7-2
cdr3_aa: CASSLGLAGVAKNIQYF
cdr3_nt: TGTGCCAGCAGCTTAGGCCTAGCGGGAGTGGCGAAAAACATTCAGTACTTC

d_call: TRBD1
j_call: TRBJ1-5
clone_size: -
v_call: TRBV19
cdr3_aa: CASSRDRVPPGNQPQHF
cdr3_nt: TGTGCCAGTAGCCGGGACAGGGTGCCCCCCGGCAATCAGCCCCAGCATTTT

d_call: TRBD1
j_call: TRBJ2-5
clone_size: -
v_call: TRBV19
cdr3_aa: CASSRTGIQETQYF
cdr3_nt: TGTGCCAGTAGTAGGACAGGGATCCAAGAGACCCAGTACTTC

d_call: TRBD1
j_call: TRBJ2-7
clone_size: -
v_call: TRBV28
cdr3_aa: CASRRAGTGTYEQYF
cdr3_nt: TGTGCCAGCAGGCGGGCCGGGACAGGGACCTACGAGCAGTACTTC

d_call: TRBD2
j_call: TRBJ2-7
clone_size: -
v_call: TRBV28
cdr3_aa: CACGRGGIEQYF
cdr3_nt: TGTGCCTGCGGACGGGGGGGGATCGAGCAGTACTTC

d_call: -
j_call: TRBJ1-1
clone_size: -
v_call: TRBV27
cdr3_aa: CASSFQGVGSTEAFF
cdr3_nt: TGTGCCAGCAGTTTCCAGGGAGTCGGTAGCACTGAAGCTTTCTTT

d_call: -
j_call: TRBJ2-7
clone_size: -
v_call: TRBV6-6
cdr3_aa: CASSYLGGQSYEQYF
cdr3_nt: TGTGCCAGCAGTTACTTGGGGGGACAATCCTACGAGCAGTACTTC

d_call: TRBD1
j_call: TRBJ1-2
clone_size: -
v_call: TRBV6-5
cdr3_aa: CASSYDGTGRGYTF
cdr3_nt: TGTGCCAGCAGTTACGATGGGACAGGGAGGGGCTACACCTTC

d_call: TRBD1
j_call: TRBJ2-7
clone_size: -
v_call: TRBV7-8
cdr3_aa: CASSLGRGQGAHEQYF
cdr3_nt: TGTGCCAGCAGCTTAGGGAGAGGGCAGGGGGCCCACGAGCAGTACTTC

d_call: TRBD1
j_call: TRBJ2-1
clone_size: -
v_call: TRBV7-2
cdr3_aa: CASRKGSGTGLNNEQFF
cdr3_nt: TGTGCCAGCAGAAAGGGATCGGGGACAGGGCTTAACAATGAGCAGTTCTTC

d_call: -
j_call: TRBJ2-5
clone_size: -
v_call: TRBV9
cdr3_aa: CASSVEQSTETQYF
cdr3_nt: TGTGCCAGCAGCGTAGAACAGTCGACGGAGACCCAGTACTTC

d_call: -
j_call: TRBJ2-7
clone_size: -
v_call: TRBV5-5
cdr3_aa: CASSLDRVYF
cdr3_nt: TGTGCCAGCAGCTTGGATAGGGTATACTTC

d_call: TRBD2
j_call: TRBJ2-1
clone_size: -
v_call: TRBV11-1
cdr3_aa: CASKQTSVDNEQFF
cdr3_nt: TGTGCCAGCAAGCAAACTAGCGTGGACAATGAGCAGTTCTTC

d_call: -
j_call: TRBJ2-3
clone_size: once
v_call: TRBV25-1
cdr3_aa: CASSELGVKDTQYF
cdr3_nt: TGTGCCAGCAGTGAATTAGGTGTAAAGGATACGCAGTATTTT

d_call: TRBD2
j_call: TRBJ2-7
clone_size: -
v_call: TRBV27
cdr3_aa: CASSSSTSGNSYEQYF
cdr3_nt: TGTGCCAGCAGTAGCTCGACTAGCGGGAACTCCTACGAGCAGTACTTC

d_call: -
j_call: TRBJ2-2
clone_size: once
v_call: TRBV5-4
cdr3_aa: CASSLALGSAGELFF
cdr3_nt: TGTGCCAGCAGCTTGGCCCTGGGGTCCGCCGGGGAGCTGTTTTTT

d_call: TRBD2
j_call: TRBJ2-2
clone_size: -
v_call: TRBV29-1
cdr3_aa: CSVGGGRESGELFF
cdr3_nt: TGCAGCGTGGGAGGTGGGCGGGAGTCCGGGGAGCTGTTTTTT

d_call: -
j_call: TRBJ2-7
clone_size: -
v_call: TRBV27
cdr3_aa: CASKWQGKRSYEQYF
cdr3_nt: TGTGCCAGCAAGTGGCAGGGCAAGAGATCCTACGAGCAGTACTTC

d_call: TRBD1
j_call: TRBJ1-1
clone_size: -
v_call: TRBV2
cdr3_aa: CASSYRQGVTEAFF
cdr3_nt: TGTGCCAGCAGTTACCGACAGGGGGTCACTGAAGCTTTCTTT

d_call: -
j_call: TRBJ2-7
clone_size: -
v_call: TRBV5-5
cdr3_aa: CASSFGLQGAEQYF
cdr3_nt: TGTGCCAGCAGCTTTGGTTTACAGGGAGCCGAGCAGTACTTC

d_call: -
j_call: TRBJ2-7
clone_size: -
v_call: TRBV7-2
cdr3_aa: CASSLRASESYEQYF
cdr3_nt: TGTGCCAGCAGCTTGAGGGCTAGCGAGTCCTACGAGCAGTACTTC

d_call: -
j_call: TRBJ2-5
clone_size: -
v_call: TRBV23-1
cdr3_aa: CASSQSKRTPRGETQYF
cdr3_nt: TGCGCCAGCAGTCAATCGAAACGGACACCCCGAGGAGAGACCCAGTACTTC

d_call: -
j_call: TRBJ1-2
clone_size: -
v_call: TRBV6-4
cdr3_aa: CASSRPGWQGGYGYTF
cdr3_nt: TGTGCCAGCAGTAGGCCAGGGTGGCAAGGGGGCTATGGCTACACCTTC

d_call: -
j_call: TRBJ1-5
clone_size: -
v_call: TRBV4-2
cdr3_aa: CASSLKGDSNQPQHF
cdr3_nt: TGTGCCAGCAGCCTTAAGGGGGATAGCAATCAGCCCCAGCATTTT

d_call: -
j_call: TRBJ2-7
clone_size: -
v_call: TRBV4-2
cdr3_aa: CASSQDAQGHLPYEQYF
cdr3_nt: TGTGCCAGCAGCCAGGATGCACAGGGTCATCTTCCCTACGAGCAGTACTTC

d_call: -
j_call: TRBJ1-5
clone_size: -
v_call: TRBV6-1
cdr3_aa: CASSGLYRGNQPQHF
cdr3_nt: TGTGCCAGCAGTGGTCTATACAGGGGCAATCAGCCCCAGCATTTT

d_call: TRBD2
j_call: TRBJ2-1
clone_size: -
v_call: TRBV18
cdr3_aa: CASSPRGLAGGAPRNEQFF
cdr3_nt: TGTGCCAGCTCACCTAGGGGACTAGCGGGAGGGGCGCCACGGAATGAGCAGTTCTTC

d_call: -
j_call: TRBJ2-3
clone_size: -
v_call: TRBV5-1
cdr3_aa: CASSLNGSPDTQYF
cdr3_nt: TGCGCCAGCAGCTTGAACGGGAGCCCAGATACGCAGTATTTT

d_call: -
j_call: TRBJ2-7
clone_size: -
v_call: TRBV10-2
cdr3_aa: CASSPTSYEQYF
cdr3_nt: TGCGCCAGCTCCCCAACCTCCTACGAGCAGTACTTC

d_call: TRBD2
j_call: TRBJ2-1
clone_size: -
v_call: TRBV10-3
cdr3_aa: CAIRGTSGRAGAKQFF
cdr3_nt: TGTGCCATCAGGGGGACTAGCGGGAGGGCCGGGGCGAAGCAGTTCTTC

d_call: -
j_call: TRBJ2-3
clone_size: -
v_call: TRBV10-3
cdr3_aa: CAISESKITDTQYF
cdr3_nt: TGTGCCATCAGTGAGTCGAAGATCACAGATACGCAGTATTTT

d_call: -
j_call: TRBJ1-1
clone_size: -
v_call: TRBV2
cdr3_aa: CASMLSLGNTEAFF
cdr3_nt: TGTGCCAGCATGCTCTCGCTGGGAAACACTGAAGCTTTCTTT